Presented here are 12 T cell receptor beta chains from one specimen sequenced in a study of post-analysis software for immune sequencing data. Antigens of these TCRs are unknown. Each TCR beta cDNA library carried unique molecular identifiers. TCRdb reprocessed the PCR reads with MiXCR, giving one entry per CDR3 protein. The data contain roughly 430,000 distinct CDR3 sequences, roughly 38% of them seen just once; the ten biggest clones take up approximately 7.7%. Regarding the study as a whole: Elevated frequency relative to controls characterized roughly 5 TRBV segments in patients, TRBV5-6, TRBV5-1 and TRBV20-1 among them.

Sequences were obtained from blood. The receptors originated from a girl aged 2-10 years with multiple sclerosis.

The chain is built from TRBV28 and TRBJ1-5; 8 bases map to TRBD1. CDR1 is MDHEN, CDR2 SYDVKM, per germline. Trimming at V came to 2 bases and at J to 7 bases, leaving 10 bases not matched to a gene. This CDR3 has 16 amino acids. The CDR3 sequence is CASSLSRTGKGQPQHF. The DNA for the CDR3 is TGTGCCAGCAGTTTAAGTAGGACAGGGAAGGGGCAGCCCCAGCATTTT.

The chain couples TRBV18 to TRBJ2-7; D possibly corresponds to TRBD1 (5 bases). Trimming pared 1 base from V and 5 bases from J, leaving 15 bases between. CDR1 and CDR2 (germline): KGHSH, LQKENI. CDR3 size: 15 residues. The CDR3 bases are TGTGCCAGCTCACCACAGGGGTATCGGGCGGACGAGCAGTACTTC. It yields the protein CASSPQGYRADEQYF.

This clonotype was counted between two and nine times. This chain joins TRBV15 and TRBJ1-5; D might be TRBD1 (5 bases). Germline V gene sequence: CDR1 LNHNV, CDR2 YYDKDF (reference sequence). The CDR3 covers 15 residues. The V end was cut by 1 base, the J end by 2 bases, with 9 bases between. Written as DNA, the CDR3 is TGTGCCACCAGCAGAGTAGGGGTCGGCAATCAGCCCCAGCATTTT. As protein: CATSRVGVGNQPQHF. Variable domain in full (rest from reference TRBV15 and TRBJ1-5): DAMVIQNPRYQVTQFGKPVTLSCSQTLNHNVMYWYQQKSSQAPKLLFHYYDKDFNNEADTPDNFQSRRPNTSFCFLDIRSPGLGDTAMYLCATSRVGVGNQPQHFGDGTRLSIL.

This rearrangement joins TRBV4-1 to TRBJ2-5, with D unclear. This CDR3 contains 15 residues. The germline V gene has CDR1 MGHRA and CDR2 YSYEKL. Trimming took off 0 bases at V and 1 base at J, with 9 bases between the two ends. The CDR3 is CASSQDLQTQETQYF. For the CDR3, the DNA is TGCGCCAGCAGCCAAGATCTACAGACCCAAGAGACCCAGTACTTC.

On this clonotype itself: A read error may explain this, as a much larger clone is one base away. The gene calls are TRBV4-1 and TRBJ2-3, with D possibly being TRBD1 (5 bases). Between the trimmed V and J ends, which lost 2 bases and 3 bases, there was a span of 15 bases. The CDR3 extends over 16 amino acids. Germline CDR1 reads MGHRA; CDR2 reads YSYEKL. CDR3 sequence reads: CASSQTDRPLTDTQYF. The CDR3 nucleotides are TGCGCCAGCAGCCAAACCGACAGACCTCTAACAGATACGCAGTATTTT.

The chain couples TRBV29-1 to TRBJ2-1, with 10 bases identical to TRBD2. The CDR3 is made up of 14 amino acids. The germline V gene has CDR1 SQVTM and CDR2 ANQGSEA. V trimming: 3 bases; J trimming: 2 bases; junction bases outside the gene matches: 1. The CDR3 DNA reads TGCAGCGTTGAGGGACTAGCGCCCTACAATGAGCAGTTCTTC. Residues: CSVEGLAPYNEQFF.

V usage is TRBV6-5 and J usage is TRBJ2-7; 8 bases map to TRBD1. Trimming removed 4 bases from V and 4 bases from J; junction bases left unmatched: 9. This CDR3 is built from 15 residues. The V gene's germline CDR1 is MNHEY and CDR2 SVGAGI. The CDR3 region is CASSWIGQGTYEQYF. The CDR3 nucleotides read TGTGCCAGCAGTTGGATCGGACAGGGTACTTACGAGCAGTACTTC.

A few counts support this clonotype. The gene calls are TRBV7-2 and TRBJ2-5; D not resolved. V lost 1 base, J lost 5 bases, and 8 bases lay in between. CDR3 length equals 13 residues. Germline V lookup: CDR1 SGHTA, CDR2 FQGNSA. CDR3 sequence: CASSLVRVETQYF. CDR3 nucleotides: TGTGCCAGCAGCTTAGTTAGGGTGGAGACCCAGTACTTC.

This sequence joins TRBV5-1 and TRBJ2-1, with 7 bases lining up with TRBD1. The J segment lost 4 bases and the V segment lost 1 base, leaving 8 bases of the junction unmatched. The CDR3 has 16 residues. Germline V gene data show CDR1 as SGHRS and CDR2 as YFSETQ. CDR3 in amino acids: CASSLISGTVYNEQFF. The CDR3 DNA sequence: TGCGCCAGCAGCTTGATTTCCGGGACAGTATACAATGAGCAGTTCTTC.

The rearrangement uses TRBV11-2 and TRBJ1-2; possibly TRBD1 for D (6 bases). The CDR3 covers 13 residues. Looked up from germline, CDR1 is SGHAT and CDR2 is FQNNGV. The V end lost 4 bases, the J end lost 7 bases, and 13 bases lay between the germline ends. The CDR3 loop reads CASSSNRVRGYTF. CDR3 coding DNA: TGTGCCAGCAGCTCCAACAGGGTGCGTGGCTACACCTTC.

The CDR3 sequence is CGGTGPSYEQYF. CDR3 bases: TGCGGCGGGACAGGGCCTTCCTACGAGCAGTACTTC. V gene TRBV29-1 combines with J gene TRBJ2-7, with 9 bases matching TRBD1. CDR1 is SQVTM and CDR2 is ANQGSEA in the germline V gene. The CDR3 is 12 residues long.

The rearrangement joins TRBV29-1 to TRBJ2-3, with D tentatively TRBD1 or TRBD2 (5 bases each). The V gene's germline CDR1 is SQVTM and CDR2 ANQGSEA. V was trimmed by 6 bases and J by 2 bases, leaving 12 bases between them. CDR3 length equals 13 residues. Here the CDR3 reads CSVGRLHTDTQYF. CDR3 bases: TGCAGCGTGGGACGGCTACACACAGATACGCAGTATTTT.